This T cell receptor (beta chain) was obtained from a study of shared clonotypes between healthy human individuals. Whole-study context: CD4 naive and CD4 memory each took three plates per donor, while CD8 naive took two and CD8 memory one.

This table comes from immunoSEQ multiplex PCR, and its TCRdb copy is limited to in-frame clones, with some not included. The sample holds about 1.1 million clones; approximately 75% are singletons and the top ten take almost 0.9%. CDR3 length equals 14 residues. The germline V gene has CDR1 MDHEN and CDR2 SYDVKM. V was cut by 6 bases and J by 0 bases, with 9 bases left in between. The TCR was taken from a man aged 18 to 35 in good health. Some clones in this sample may be carry-over from other donors' samples. The gene calls are TRBV28 and TRBJ1-3, with no clear D. The sequenced material came from memory CD4+ T cells from PBMCs. Subset defined: CD45RA-negative fraction. The CDR3 protein is CASRATFSGNTIYF. CDR3 nucleotides: TGTGCCAGCAGGGCAACATTCTCTGGAAACACCATATATTTT.